This T cell receptor beta chain was obtained from a study of shared clonotypes between healthy human individuals. Study background: The donor group consisted of two women and three men, aged 18 to 49.

This clone was seen more than once but under ten times. Antigen specificity is unknown. Whole-study findings and limits: In this cohort, only blood was sampled, and tissue repertoires likely differ. Clonotype sharing among the donors was expected to vary with sequencing depth.

Per the study methods: In the immunoSEQ data, sequences were junction-only and lacked quality scores, so filtering differed. Here immunoSEQ multiplex PCR was the method, and the copy in TCRdb shows in-frame clones only, minus some. V, J and clone size are those of that table, while D and trimming were read from the DNA. Of hundreds of thousands of clones in the sample, over 60% were seen once. Germline V gives CDR1 MGHDK, CDR2 SYGVNS. The CDR3 is made up of 16 amino acids. The V gene end was trimmed by 4 bases and the J gene end by 1 base; junction bases not matched to a gene: 6. The chain is built from TRBV25-1 and TRBJ2-3; 9 nucleotides agree with TRBD2. The sample taken for sequencing was PBMCs. The origin of this receptor is a woman aged 40 to 49 in good health. Some clones in this sample may be carry-over from other donors' samples. The DNA of the CDR3 is TGTGCCAGCAGTGCCCGACTAGCGGCCCGCACAGATACGCAGTATTTT. Its translation: CASSARLAARTDTQYF.